This TCR beta chain was sequenced during a study of shared clonotypes between healthy human individuals. Deletions cut 2 bases from V and 4 bases from J, with 12 bases between. The CDR3 is made up of 15 amino acids. The germline gives CDR1 MGHRA, CDR2 YSYEKL. Generated by immunoSEQ multiplex PCR, the TCRdb table keeps only in-frame clones and is missing some. In the table there are 1.5 million to 1.9 million clones, 95% to 99% of which are singletons. Specimen: naive CD4+ T cells sorted from blood. The subset was: CD45RA+ positively selected. The sequence was obtained from a man aged 30 to 39 in good health. This chain links TRBV4-1 with TRBJ2-1, with D unclear. CDR3 bases: TGCGCCAGCAGCCAAAATGAAGACCATTACAATGAGCAGTTCTTC. Translating gives CASSQNEDHYNEQFF.